This T cell receptor beta chain is from a study of T cells after posttransplantation cyclophosphamide (dated by TCRdb to the mid-2010s). With respect to the entire study: Using TRB sequencing, the study followed how the T cell repertoire rebuilt after myeloablative bone marrow transplantation with posttransplantation cyclophosphamide given as GVHD prophylaxis. Antigen receptor sequencing was done on samples from over 30 PTCy-treated patients and from approximately 16 related bone marrow donors of those patients. Blood from all 35 or so PTCy patients who had 1-year posttransplant specimens underwent TRB sequencing. Up to 3 additional blood samples from 2 to 5.2 years after transplant were also TRB-sequenced in 3 patients, as was pretransplant blood from several patients. Because TRA and TRB clonality correlated tightly in roughly ten samples, later TCR analyses were limited to TRB. Public TRB sequences were checked against a database of over 3,500 sequences associated with responses to pathogens, tumor antigens, self-antigens and alloantigens.

Details on this clone: Which antigen it targets is not known. No base-level quality is on record; no much larger clone is a single base apart.

TRB sequencing used genomic DNA with the immunoSEQ assay at survey resolution or the hsTCRB kit. The study's processing was this. The immunoSEQ software handled the initial read processing, while the LymphoSeq R package was used for the repertoire analyses. Clonality was computed as 1 minus normalized Shannon entropy; Gini coefficient was also calculated for each TRB dataset. Phenotypes of unsorted samples were inferred by mapping TRB sequences from sorted subsets of the recipient or donor onto the same recipient's unsorted samples. This immuneACCESS table, as held by TCRdb, lists in-frame sequences with V and J called but not all clones. Of the missing ones, under half trace to an unresolved V gene in checked studies; the others have no known cause. V and J calls and clone size are given by that table; D and trimming were obtained from the DNA. For this sample there are 20,000 to 25,000 clones; approximately 90% appear just once. The top ten clones comprise 1.9% of the sample.

CDR1 and CDR2 were assigned from the germline V gene as SGHRS and YFSETQ. The CDR3 covers 21 residues, taking in both the cysteine and the phenylalanine. Only the CDR3 part of the read is kept: 63 bases, read in frame from the first base. V has 0 bases trimmed and J has 0 bases trimmed; junction bases matching no gene number 14. The control cohort was some ten patients given myeloablative marrow transplants with methotrexate plus a calcineurin inhibitor, sampled 1 year after transplant. Peripheral blood and bone marrow mononuclear cells were isolated by Ficoll-Hypaque density centrifugation and cryopreserved. General findings and caveats noted by the study authors: Across more than 40 patients, TRB clonality was highly associated with recipient CMV seropositivity and CMV reactivation, and diversity in PTCy patients was similar to diversity in CNI/methotrexate controls. The TRB repertoires of T cells infiltrating skin or GI tract showed only limited overlap with the TRB repertoires of T cells in blood. Donor-recipient similarity was low at 1-2 months but rose over the first year, and later blood repertoires were often dominated by donor CD8+ memory clones.

The rearrangement combines TRBV5-1 with TRBJ2-1, and TRBD2 aligns with 11 junction nucleotides. The sample here was PBMCs, taken 350 to 400 days after allogeneic stem cell transplant with calcineurin inhibitor and methotrexate. The clonotype originates from a female patient in her thirties or forties who received an allogeneic stem cell transplant from an unrelated donor, was CMV-positive, and had acute and chronic GVHD. In transplant recipients, some T cells may be of donor rather than host origin. This receptor has the CDR3 CASSLGIGATSGVSSYNEQFF. The bases are TGCGCCAGCAGCTTGGGAATCGGAGCGACTAGCGGGGTTAGCTCCTACAATGAGCAGTTCTTC.